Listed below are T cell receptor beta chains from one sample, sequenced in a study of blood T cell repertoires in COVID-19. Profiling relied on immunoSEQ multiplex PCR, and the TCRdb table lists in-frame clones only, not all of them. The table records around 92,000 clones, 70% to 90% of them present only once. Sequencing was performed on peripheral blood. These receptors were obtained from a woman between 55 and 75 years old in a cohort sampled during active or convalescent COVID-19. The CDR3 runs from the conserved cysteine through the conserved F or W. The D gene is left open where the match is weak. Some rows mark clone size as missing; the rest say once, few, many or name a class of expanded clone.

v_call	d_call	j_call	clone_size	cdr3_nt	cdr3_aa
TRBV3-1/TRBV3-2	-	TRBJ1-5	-	TGTGCCAGCAGCCAAGTACAGACCAATCAGCCCCAGCATTTT	CASSQVQTNQPQHF
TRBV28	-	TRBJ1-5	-	TGTGCCAGCAGTCACAAGCGATATCAGCCCCAGCATTTT	CASSHKRYQPQHF
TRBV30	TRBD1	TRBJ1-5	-	TGTGCCTGGAGTGAGAGGGACAGGGGAACAATGGGCAATCAGCCCCAGCATTTT	CAWSERDRGTMGNQPQHF
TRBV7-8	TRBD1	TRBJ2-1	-	TGTGCCAGCAGCTACGGACAGGGACAGTACAATGAGCAGTTCTTC	CASSYGQGQYNEQFF
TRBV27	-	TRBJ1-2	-	TGTGCCAGCAGTTTAGGGGCAGGGCCCCTCTTGGGCTACACCTTC	CASSLGAGPLLGYTF
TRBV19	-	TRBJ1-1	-	TGTGCCACCAGAGCGGGGAACACTGAAGCTTTCTTT	CATRAGNTEAFF
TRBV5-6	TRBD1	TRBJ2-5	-	TGTGCCAGCAGCTTGGGGACAGGGTGGGGAGAGACCCAGTACTTC	CASSLGTGWGETQYF
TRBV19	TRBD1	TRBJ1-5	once	TGTGCCACCCAGACAGGGGTGAATGATCAGCCCCAGCATTTT	CATQTGVNDQPQHF
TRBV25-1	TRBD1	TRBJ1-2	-	TGTGCCAGCAGTCCCCCGGGACAGAATATGGGCTACACCTTC	CASSPPGQNMGYTF
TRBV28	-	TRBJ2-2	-	TGTGCCAGCAGTTTGGAAGGGGGCGGGATGGCCGGGGAGCTGTTTTTT	CASSLEGGGMAGELFF
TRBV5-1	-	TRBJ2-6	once	TGCGCCAGCAGCCCGGACAGTTTCTCTGGGGCCAACGTCCTGACTTTC	CASSPDSFSGANVLTF
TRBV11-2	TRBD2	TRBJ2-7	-	TGTGCCAGCAGCTTCGGGAGGGAGAGGGTGTACGAGCAGTACTTC	CASSFGRERVYEQYF
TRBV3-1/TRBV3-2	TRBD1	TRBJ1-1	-	TGTGCCAGCAGCCAACTACTAACAGGGGCCGGAGAAGCTTTCTTT	CASSQLLTGAGEAFF